This TCR beta chain was observed in a study of blood T cells in healthy people across ages. Study-level points and caveats: Strongly correlated with naive T cell percentage was TCR beta diversity. Diversity figures based on one million T cells were deemed too low. Roughly linear declines in TCR beta diversity per million T cells occurred with age.

Comments on this clonotype: The antigen is undetermined.

This CDR3 has 13 residues. Then a second PCR, running about 6 to 11 cycles, was carried out with a sample-barcoded 5' primer and a J-beta primer mix. TCRdb independently ran MiXCR on the 5' RACE reads; one entry per CDR3 protein. The data show approximately 730,000 distinct CDR3 sequences, with roughly 47% seen just once and 20% to 25% held by the top ten. V gene TRBV12-3 or TRBV12-4 combines with J gene TRBJ2-7, with unresolved D. Judging by the DNA end, TRBJ2-5 fits better; the J call may be wrong. Sequenced sample: blood. The clonotype comes from a woman in her sixties in good health. CDR3 bases: TGTGCCAGCAGTCTAGGGTGGAGAGAGACCCAGTACTTC. It encodes CASSLGWRETQYF.